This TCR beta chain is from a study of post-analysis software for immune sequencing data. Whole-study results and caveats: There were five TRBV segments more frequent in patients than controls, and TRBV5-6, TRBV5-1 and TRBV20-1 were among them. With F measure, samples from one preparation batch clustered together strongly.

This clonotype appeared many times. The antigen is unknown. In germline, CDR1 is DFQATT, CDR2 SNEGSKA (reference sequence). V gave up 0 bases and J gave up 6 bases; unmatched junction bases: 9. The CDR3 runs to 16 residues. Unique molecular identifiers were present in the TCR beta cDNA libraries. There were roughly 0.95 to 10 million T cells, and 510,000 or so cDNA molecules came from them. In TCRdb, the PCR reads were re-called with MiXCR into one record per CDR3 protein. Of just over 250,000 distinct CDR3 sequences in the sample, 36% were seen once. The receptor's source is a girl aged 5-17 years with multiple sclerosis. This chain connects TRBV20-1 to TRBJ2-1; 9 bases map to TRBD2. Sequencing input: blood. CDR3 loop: CSARDRKRGVINEQFF. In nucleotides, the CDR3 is TGCAGTGCTAGAGATCGTAAGCGGGGGGTAATCAATGAGCAGTTCTTC.